Each of the 22 T cell receptor beta chains below was sequenced from the same sample in a study of blood T cell repertoires in COVID-19. Produced via immunoSEQ multiplex PCR; TCRdb's table is partial and in-frame only. The repertoire holds approximately 110,000 clones, with 88% as singletons. The specimen sequenced was peripheral blood. These receptors all stem from a woman aged 50 to 60 with active or convalescent COVID-19.

The V and J genes are TRBV6-5 and TRBJ2-7; weak D call: TRBD2 (5 bases). Germline V gene data show CDR1 as MNHEY and CDR2 as SVGAGI. The CDR3 has 15 amino acids. The V gene lost 4 bases and the J gene lost 2 bases, with 15 bases spanning the gap. CDR3 region: CASSSNWERAYEQYF. The DNA for the CDR3 is TGTGCCAGCAGTTCGAACTGGGAGAGGGCCTACGAGCAGTACTTC.

The table lists this clone with a count of one. The chain combines TRBV5-4 with TRBJ1-2; D unclear. V lost 1 base to trimming and J lost 0 bases, with 7 bases between them. The germline gives CDR1 SGHNT, CDR2 YYREEE (reference sequence). This CDR3 has 14 amino acids. CDR3 bases: TGTGCCAGCAGCTTGACAGCCGCTAACTATGGCTACACCTTC. This encodes CASSLTAANYGYTF.

The CDR3 here is CASQGGEKGSYNEQFF. In DNA, the CDR3 is TGTGCCAGCCAGGGCGGGGAGAAGGGTTCCTACAATGAGCAGTTCTTC. This rearrangement joins TRBV2 to TRBJ2-1; D may be TRBD2 (6 bases). In germline, CDR1 is SNHLY, CDR2 FYNNEI. The CDR3 consists of 16 residues. The ends were cut back, 8 bases at V and 1 base at J, with 18 bases in the middle.

V and J are TRBV24-1 and TRBJ2-1; D perhaps matches TRBD2 (6 bases). The V end lost 0 bases, the J end lost 1 base, and 9 bases lay between the germline ends. Germline V gives CDR1 KGHDR, CDR2 SFDVKD. There are 16 residues in the CDR3. In DNA form, the CDR3 reads TGTGCCACCAGTGATTTGTATGGGGGGTCCTACAATGAGCAGTTCTTC. Its protein product is CATSDLYGGSYNEQFF.

In its sample, this clone was seen once. V is TRBV19 and J is TRBJ1-2, with 8 bases fitting TRBD1. Germline trimming cut 5 bases from V and 7 bases from J; bases unmatched to any gene: 6. Germline CDR1 LNHDA, CDR2 SQIVND (reference sequence). CDR3 size: 13 residues. The CDR3: CASSADRAGGYTF. The CDR3 nucleotides read TGTGCCAGTAGTGCGGACAGGGCGGGTGGCTACACCTTC.

This sequence joins TRBV19 and TRBJ2-3; D is unclear. Germline CDR1 LNHDA, CDR2 SQIVND (reference sequence). Deletions cut 5 bases from V and 4 bases from J, with 7 bases between. This CDR3 has 12 residues. As DNA, the CDR3 is TGTGCCAGTAGTCCCTCCCCAGATACGCAGTATTTT. Encoded protein: CASSPSPDTQYF.

This clone came up many times. The genes are TRBV30 and TRBJ2-5; D may be TRBD2 (5 bases). This CDR3 comprises 11 residues. The germline V gene encodes CDR1 GTSNPN and CDR2 SVGIG (reference sequence). V lost 3 bases, J lost 7 bases, and 9 bases lay in between. The CDR3 sequence is CAWRGSGTQYF. The CDR3 DNA reads TGTGCCTGGAGGGGGAGCGGGACCCAGTACTTC.

The chain is built from TRBV6-6 and TRBJ1-5, with TRBD1 matching over 8 bases. CDR3 length: 14 residues. J was trimmed by 6 bases and V by 6 bases; bases with no gene match: 7. The germline gives CDR1 MNHNY, CDR2 SVGAGI (reference sequence). CDR3 loop: CASRTDRGPQPQHF. The CDR3 DNA follows: TGTGCCAGCAGAACAGACAGGGGTCCTCAGCCCCAGCATTTT.

This clone was detected only once. The rearrangement joins TRBV15 to TRBJ2-7; TRBD1 aligns across 7 bases. Gene TRBJ2-5 matches the end of the DNA better, so the J call may be wrong. The CDR3 sequence is 15 residues long. Germline V gene sequence: CDR1 LNHNV, CDR2 YYDKDF (reference sequence). In DNA, the CDR3 is TGTGCCACCAGCACACCGGGACAGATCCAAGAGACCCAGTACTTC. Amino acid sequence: CATSTPGQIQETQYF.

The chain carries TRBV24-1 and TRBJ1-2, with no clear D. Trimming removed 12 bases from V and 2 bases from J, with 12 bases in between. Germline V gives CDR1 KGHDR, CDR2 SFDVKD. CDR3 length: 12 amino acids. The chain's CDR3 is CAVSSGNYGYTF. The CDR3 DNA reads TGTGCCGTCAGTTCCGGGAACTATGGCTACACCTTC.

This sequence joins TRBV6-6 and TRBJ2-3; TRBD2 agrees at 11 bases. The CDR3 is 16 residues long. Trimming at V came to 6 bases and at J to 2 bases, leaving 7 bases not matched to a gene. Germline CDR1 and CDR2: MNHNY and SVGAGI (reference sequence). The CDR3 sequence is CASSPLGLAVTDTQYF. The CDR3 DNA reads TGTGCCAGCAGCCCCCTGGGACTAGCGGTCACAGATACGCAGTATTTT.

The CDR3 loop reads CASSPDRGASPLHF. CDR3 nucleotides: TGTGCCAGCAGTCCGGACAGGGGTGCTTCACCCCTCCACTTT. The chain has TRBV27 and TRBJ1-6; the match to TRBD1 covers 9 bases. CDR3 length: 14 amino acids. Germline lookup yields CDR1 MNHEY and CDR2 SMNVEV (reference sequence). Trimming cost V 5 bases and J 9 bases; bases outside gene matches: 5.

A few counts support this clone. The chain has TRBV5-6 and TRBJ1-2, with D perhaps TRBD1 (5 bases). The CDR3 covers 13 residues. Trimming took off 0 bases at V and 2 bases at J, with 5 bases between the two ends. CDR1 is SGHDT, CDR2 YYEEEE, per germline. The CDR3 reads CASSLGQNYGYTF. The CDR3 DNA is TGTGCCAGCAGCTTGGGACAGAACTATGGCTACACCTTC. Based on the CDR3 plus reference TRBV5-6 and TRBJ1-2, the full variable domain is DAGVTQSPTHLIKTRGQQVTLRCSPKSGHDTVSWYQQALGQGPQFIFQYYEEEERQRGNFPDRFSGHQFPNYSSELNVNALLLGDSALYLCASSLGQNYGYTFGSGTRLTVV.

The chain recombines TRBV6-5 with TRBJ2-7; TRBD1 matches 7 bases. Germline V CDR1 and CDR2: MNHEY, SVGAGI. The CDR3 covers 13 residues. Germline trimming cut 9 bases from V and 0 bases from J; bases unmatched to any gene: 5. The CDR3, as DNA: TGTGCCAGTACTGGACAGGCCTCCTACGAGCAGTACTTC. It encodes CASTGQASYEQYF.

J is TRBJ1-2 and V is TRBV30; a possible D gene is TRBD1 (6 bases). V lost 0 bases and J 8 bases, leaving 13 bases between the germline ends. CDR1 and CDR2 from the germline V gene are GTSNPN and SVGIG (reference sequence). This CDR3 comprises 13 residues. The DNA for the CDR3 is TGTGCCTGGAGTGTAGTGGGGGCTATCGGCTACACCTTC. The encoded protein is CAWSVVGAIGYTF. Filled out from reference TRBV30 and TRBJ1-2, the complete variable domain reads SQTIHQWPATLVQPVGSPLSLECTVEGTSNPNLYWYRQAAGRGLQLLFYSVGIGQISSEVPQNLSASRPQDRQFILSSKKLLLSDSGFYLCAWSVVGAIGYTFGSGTRLTVV.

This clone showed up just a few times. The chain uses TRBV29-1 and TRBJ2-7; D not certain. Looked up from germline, CDR1 is SQVTM and CDR2 is ANQGSEA. V lost 3 bases and J lost 2, with 8 bases in between. The CDR3 runs 12 residues. CDR3 sequence (DNA): TGCAGCGTTGAGAAGTCAGCCTACGAGCAGTACTTC. It translates to CSVEKSAYEQYF.

J is TRBJ2-7 and V is TRBV5-4; a possible D gene is TRBD1 (5 bases). From germline, CDR1 is SGHNT and CDR2 YYREEE (reference sequence). Trimming cost V 2 bases and J 5 bases, with 11 bases left between them. The CDR3 runs 13 residues. This chain's CDR3 is CASSFLGDDEQYF. In DNA form, the CDR3 reads TGTGCCAGCAGCTTTTTAGGGGATGACGAGCAGTACTTC.

The V call is TRBV19, the J call TRBJ1-2; 7 nucleotides align to TRBD1. This CDR3 is built from 15 residues. The germline CDR1 and CDR2 sequences are LNHDA and SQIVND (reference sequence). V shed 5 bases, J shed 4 bases, and the junction held 10 bases outside the gene matches. The CDR3: CASSRDSLTGYGYTF. The CDR3 DNA reads as TGTGCCAGTAGTCGGGACAGCCTGACGGGCTATGGCTACACCTTC.

This clone was observed a handful of times. V gene TRBV4-1 combines with J gene TRBJ2-1, with 7 bases matching TRBD1. This CDR3 has 14 residues. CDR1 is MGHRA and CDR2 is YSYEKL in the germline V gene. The V and J ends lost 4 bases and 5 bases, in that order; junction bases with no gene match: 5. CDR3 nucleotides: TGCGCCAGCAGCCTTCGGACAGGAAACAATGAGCAGTTCTTC. Protein: CASSLRTGNNEQFF.

V gene TRBV11-2 combines with J gene TRBJ2-7; D perhaps matches TRBD2 (6 bases). Trimming took 5 bases from V and 0 from J, leaving 17 bases between them. The CDR3 spans 16 residues. Germline assignment: CDR1 SGHAT and CDR2 FQNNGV. In DNA, the CDR3 is TGTGCCAGCAGCCCCTCGATCGGGGGAAGCTCCTACGAGCAGTACTTC. This codes for CASSPSIGGSSYEQYF.

V and J are TRBV9 and TRBJ2-1; 9 positions match TRBD2. V lost 1 base to trimming and J lost 2 bases; unmatched junction nucleotides: 4. Germline V gene data show CDR1 as SGDLS and CDR2 as YYNGEE. CDR3 length: 16 amino acids. CDR3 residues: CASSVLGGRAYNEQFF. The CDR3 nucleotides read TGTGCCAGCAGCGTATTAGGCGGGAGGGCCTACAATGAGCAGTTCTTC.

The chain combines TRBV19 with TRBJ1-1; TRBD1 agrees at 7 bases. The junction had 11 bases not matched to a gene; V was cut back by 3 bases and J by 4 bases. Looked up from germline, CDR1 is LNHDA and CDR2 is SQIVND (reference sequence). CDR3 length: 16 amino acids. In DNA, the CDR3 is TGTGCCAGTAGTATCCCAAGACAGGGTGGAGGCACTGAAGCTTTCTTT. Its protein product is CASSIPRQGGGTEAFF. Together with reference TRBV19 and TRBJ1-1, the CDR3 gives the full variable domain: DGGITQSPKYLFRKEGQNVTLSCEQNLNHDAMYWYRQDPGQGLRLIYYSQIVNDFQKGDIAEGYSVSREKKESFPLTVTSAQKNPTAFYLCASSIPRQGGGTEAFFGQGTRLTVV.